The rows below give T cell receptor beta chains drawn from one sample of a study of human T cells and chemical hapten exposure. MiXCR was run by TCRdb on the RACE reads, yielding one entry per CDR3 protein. There are 95,000 or so distinct CDR3 sequences in the sample; over 9.5% occur only once, and 2.5% to 4% lies in the top ten. Sequencing was performed on whole blood, taken in connection with sensitization to the hapten diphenylcyclopropenone (DPC). These receptors came from a woman in her forties with alopecia areata. Some clones in this sample may be carry-over from other donors' samples. The CDR3 runs from the conserved cysteine through the conserved F or W. Each record gives: J gene, V gene, CDR3 protein.

J: TRBJ2-7; V: TRBV5-1; CDR3: CASSLDRGLSYEQYF
J: TRBJ1-2; V: TRBV2; CDR3: CASTTDGYGYTF
J: TRBJ2-7; V: TRBV28; CDR3: CASSLGLTGEEQYF
J: TRBJ1-3; V: TRBV6-1; CDR3: CASSETRPQRTAHSGNTIYF
J: TRBJ2-7; V: TRBV18; CDR3: CASSPGREQYF
J: TRBJ1-2; V: TRBV6-1; CDR3: CAINRVPYGYTF
J: TRBJ2-1; V: TRBV4-3; CDR3: CASNPTGGGGSEQFF
J: TRBJ1-2; V: TRBV4-3; CDR3: CASSQDARSYGYTF
J: TRBJ2-6; V: TRBV7-2; CDR3: CASTKPGANVLTF
J: TRBJ2-2; V: TRBV12-3/TRBV12-4; CDR3: CASSFLLGTGELFF
J: TRBJ1-4; V: TRBV12-3/TRBV12-4; CDR3: CASSQGRVPNEKLFF
J: TRBJ2-4; V: TRBV29-1; CDR3: CSVAAEKQNIQYF
J: TRBJ2-7; V: TRBV20-1; CDR3: CSAGSTGGPYEQYF
J: TRBJ1-2; V: TRBV29-1; CDR3: CSVEDSRVLYTF
J: TRBJ2-1; V: TRBV27; CDR3: CASGGTENEQFF
J: TRBJ1-1; V: TRBV20-1; CDR3: CSARGAGLSPEAFF
J: TRBJ2-2; V: TRBV24-1; CDR3: CATSGPRNTGELFF
J: TRBJ1-1; V: TRBV28; CDR3: CASSQGTVKAEAFF
J: -; V: TRBV28; CDR3: CASSYGAGAAQYF
J: TRBJ2-2; V: TRBV7-9; CDR3: CASSIRQGWNTGELFF
J: TRBJ2-1; V: TRBV7-2; CDR3: CASSLDSRDEQFF
J: TRBJ2-1; V: TRBV5-8; CDR3: CASSYPQGGAYNEQFF
J: TRBJ1-1; V: TRBV7-6; CDR3: CASSLARPPREAFF
J: TRBJ2-1; V: TRBV12-3/TRBV12-4; CDR3: CASSLMDSAYNEQFF
J: TRBJ1-4; V: TRBV18; CDR3: CASLAGRNNEKLFF
J: TRBJ2-1; V: TRBV24-1; CDR3: CATSDFPGGPVEQFF
J: TRBJ2-2; V: TRBV6-5; CDR3: CASSYGGTNANTGELFF
J: TRBJ2-2; V: TRBV29-1; CDR3: CSVDQGYTGELFF
J: TRBJ2-3; V: TRBV5-4; CDR3: CASSTNRDTQYF
J: TRBJ1-1; V: TRBV21-1; CDR3: CASSPSGGTEAFF
J: TRBJ2-1; V: TRBV4-1; CDR3: CASSQGGFWYNEQFF
J: TRBJ1-6; V: TRBV7-3; CDR3: CASSLTPNSPLHF
J: TRBJ1-2; V: TRBV4-2; CDR3: CASSPRGQALYGYTF
J: TRBJ2-7; V: TRBV10-3; CDR3: CAISDQDQAYEQYF
J: TRBJ1-1; V: TRBV6-5; CDR3: CASSWSGSRGSRTEAFF
J: TRBJ1-3; V: TRBV4-1; CDR3: CASSRTDGNTIYF
J: TRBJ2-7; V: TRBV3-1; CDR3: CDSSQFLSGGTYEQYF
J: TRBJ2-1; V: TRBV9; CDR3: CASSGGSGNEQFF
J: TRBJ2-1; V: TRBV5-1; CDR3: CASSLGGQREQFF
J: TRBJ2-7; V: TRBV29-1; CDR3: CSVEGQTYEQYF
J: TRBJ1-4; V: TRBV18; CDR3: CASSPGLSEKLFF
J: TRBJ2-3; V: TRBV7-3; CDR3: CASSLGGGITQYF
J: TRBJ1-2; V: TRBV6-5; CDR3: CASSSTGGFGYTF
J: TRBJ1-1; V: TRBV27; CDR3: CASSFVYDRGNTEAFF
J: TRBJ2-1; V: TRBV7-9; CDR3: CASSLKGGERDSYNEQFF
J: TRBJ1-1; V: TRBV12-3/TRBV12-4; CDR3: CASSGRQITNTEAFF
J: TRBJ1-1; V: TRBV5-1; CDR3: CATSPRGNTEAFF
J: TRBJ2-1; V: TRBV29-1; CDR3: CSVEPRGSLFF
J: TRBJ2-1; V: TRBV7-7; CDR3: CASSRGSDRGYNEQFF
J: TRBJ2-7; V: TRBV29-1; CDR3: CSARQGTYEQYF
J: TRBJ1-2; V: TRBV28; CDR3: CASEHGAQGARGYTF
J: TRBJ1-1; V: TRBV3-1; CDR3: CASSQVEGGTEAFF
J: TRBJ2-1; V: TRBV27; CDR3: CASSLSRANEQFF
J: TRBJ2-1; V: TRBV6-5; CDR3: CASGNNPYNEQFF
J: TRBJ2-7; V: TRBV2; CDR3: CASSAGQGTYEQYF
J: TRBJ2-7; V: TRBV7-2; CDR3: CASSRTSGSYEQYF
J: TRBJ2-1; V: TRBV7-2; CDR3: CASSLVFRQGTDEQFF
J: TRBJ1-1; V: TRBV2; CDR3: CASSGQVEAFF
J: TRBJ1-6; V: TRBV15; CDR3: CATSRDLGMTAPDNSPLHF
J: TRBJ2-2; V: TRBV6-2/TRBV6-3; CDR3: CASSYRTQNTGELFF